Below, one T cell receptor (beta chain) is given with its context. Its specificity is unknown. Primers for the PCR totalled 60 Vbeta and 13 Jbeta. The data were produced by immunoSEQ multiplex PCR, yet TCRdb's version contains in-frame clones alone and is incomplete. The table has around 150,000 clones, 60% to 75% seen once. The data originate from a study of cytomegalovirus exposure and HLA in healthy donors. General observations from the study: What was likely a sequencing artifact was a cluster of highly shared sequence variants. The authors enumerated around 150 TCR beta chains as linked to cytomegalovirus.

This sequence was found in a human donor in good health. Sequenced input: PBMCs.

Written as DNA, the CDR3 is TGTGCCAGCAGCCAAGAGAGGATCCACACCGGGGAGCTGTTTTTT. It yields the protein CASSQERIHTGELFF. This chain links TRBV14 with TRBJ2-2; no reliable D call. Germline V gene lookup returns CDR1 SGHDN and CDR2 FVKESK. This CDR3 is built from 15 residues. The V end lost 0 bases, the J end lost 3 bases, and 8 bases lay between the germline ends.